The clone carrying this TCR beta chain was seen many times. Template material for TCR beta VDJ and CDR3 profiling consisted of genomic DNA. TCRdb re-called the reads through MiXCR, storing one row per CDR3 protein. The sample records fewer than 200,000 distinct CDR3 sequences, 48% being singletons. CD8+CD57+ cell expansion, shown by flow cytometry, had occurred in the patients selected for sequencing. This record belongs to a study of CD8+CD57+ T cells in acquired aplastic anemia. The CDR3 covers 12 residues. Per the germline V gene, CDR1 is SNHLY and CDR2 is FYNNEI. Trimming left V 3 bases short and J 1 base short, with 4 bases between.

Sequencing input: sorted CD4+, CD8+, or CD8+CD57+ T cells (not recorded which) from PBMCs. The receptor was derived from a human donor with aplastic anemia. J is TRBJ2-7 and V is TRBV2; D is ambiguous. CDR3 sequence reads: CASSEGSYEQYF. The CDR3 nucleotides read TGTGCCAGCAGTGAGGGGTCCTACGAGCAGTACTTC.